Reported below is one T cell receptor (beta chain). Its antigen is undetermined. Germline V gives CDR1 MNHNS, CDR2 SASEGT. The CDR3 loop spans 11 amino acids. The germline V and J ends were trimmed by 6 bases and 7 bases, with 9 bases remaining between them. The data were produced by immunoSEQ multiplex PCR, yet TCRdb's version contains in-frame clones alone and is incomplete. Among roughly 38,000 clones listed, around nine tenths were seen once. This record belongs to a study of T cells in localized non-small cell lung cancer. Overall study results and limits: Higher blood T cell density tracked longer overall survival. In adjacent lung appeared a median 57 of the top 100 tumor clones.

The rearrangement joins TRBV6-1 to TRBJ1-2; no reliable D call. The sample was peripheral blood, taken before any cancer treatment. This TCR was sampled from a man between 18 and 49 years old with stage I lung adenocarcinoma. The CDR3 is CASSQRVGYTF. CDR3 nucleotides: TGTGCCAGCAGCCAAAGGGTTGGCTACACCTTC.